A single sample gave rise to the 20 T cell receptor beta chains below, sequenced in a study of T cells in Graves' hyperthyroidism and ophthalmopathy. TCR beta CDR3 region amplification was performed from RNA transcripts. With the HTBI primer set, the TCR CDR3 went through a first round of RT-PCR. From the multiplex PCR reads, TCRdb called clonotypes with MiXCR, one entry per CDR3 protein. The profile shows 640,000 or so distinct CDR3 sequences, more than 13% of them singletons. Sequenced input: blood. The origin of the receptors is a woman younger than 35 with Graves' ophthalmopathy.

This clonotype was picked up a small number of times. One junction end disagrees with the germline gene, perhaps due to a read error. The chain uses TRBV7-7 and TRBJ2-7, with D possibly being TRBD2 (6 bases). The CDR3 totals 15 residues. Per germline, CDR1 SSHAT and CDR2 FNYEAQ (reference sequence). Written as DNA, the CDR3 is TGTGCTAGCAGCTTAAGATCGGGGGAGTCCTACGAGCAGTACTTC. Protein product: CASSLRSGESYEQYF.

About this clonotype: With a much larger clone just one base away, this may be a read error. The genes are TRBV7-9 and TRBJ2-7, with 8 bases that match TRBD1. From germline, CDR1 is SEHNR and CDR2 FQNEAQ (reference sequence). After removal of 5 bases from V and 1 base from J, the junction contained 13 bases not matched to a gene. The CDR3 covers 17 residues. CDR3 amino acids: CASSRQRLGQGSYEQYF. The CDR3 DNA reads as TGTGCCAGCAGCCGCCAACGCCTTGGACAGGGATCCTACGAGCAGTACTTC.

This clonotype was found a few times. The CDR3 here is CASSSPGQGTEAFF. The CDR3 region has the DNA TGTGCCAGCAGCTCACCGGGACAGGGTACTGAAGCTTTCTTT. The V call is TRBV7-2, the J call TRBJ1-1; 9 bases map to TRBD1. V trimming: 4 bases; J trimming: 5 bases; junction bases outside the gene matches: 5. The CDR3 contains 14 residues. CDR1 SGHTA and CDR2 FQGNSA come from the germline V gene.

This clonotype was seen at least ten times. The J gene is TRBJ2-3, the V gene TRBV2; D perhaps matches TRBD1 (5 bases). Looked up from germline, CDR1 is SNHLY and CDR2 is FYNNEI. Trimming removed 6 bases from V and 2 bases from J, with 18 bases in between. The CDR3 covers 16 residues. CDR3: CASSKGKLGLTDTQYF. The CDR3 region has the DNA TGTGCCAGCAGCAAGGGAAAATTGGGGCTCACAGATACGCAGTATTTT.

In its sample, this clonotype was seen a few times. The CDR3 here is CASGPDRASTGELFF. The CDR3, as DNA: TGTGCTAGTGGTCCCGACAGGGCGTCCACCGGGGAGCTGTTTTTT. J is TRBJ2-2 and V is TRBV12-5; 7 bases fit TRBD1. Looked up from germline, CDR1 is LGHNT and CDR2 is FRNRAP. V lost 5 bases, J lost 4 bases, and 7 bases stayed unmatched. The CDR3 is 15 amino acids. Full variable domain (missing parts from reference TRBV12-5 and TRBJ2-2): DARVTQTPRHKVTEMGQEVTMRCQPILGHNTVFWYRQTMMQGLELLAYFRNRAPLDDSGMPKDRFSAEMPDATLATLKIQPSEPRDSAVYFCASGPDRASTGELFFGEGSRLTVL.

In this sample, this clonotype turned up many times. This chain connects TRBV11-2 to TRBJ1-2, with 9 bases lining up with TRBD1. Per germline, CDR1 SGHAT and CDR2 FQNNGV. The CDR3 is made up of 14 amino acids. J lost 4 bases, V lost 6 bases, and 6 bases had no gene match. The CDR3 loop is CASRPGTGSYGYTF. The CDR3 region has the DNA TGTGCCAGCAGGCCCGGGACAGGGAGCTATGGCTACACCTTC. Variable domain in full (rest from reference TRBV11-2 and TRBJ1-2): EAGVAQSPRYKIIEKRQSVAFWCNPISGHATLYWYQQILGQGPKLLIQFQNNGVVDDSQLPKDRFSAERLKGVDSTLKIQPAKLEDSAVYLCASRPGTGSYGYTFGSGTRLTVV.

This clonotype was seen repeatedly, ten times or more. The chain employs TRBV12-3 or TRBV12-4 and TRBJ1-1; no reliable D call. The CDR3 loop spans 13 amino acids. Trimming pared 3 bases from V and 13 bases from J, leaving 18 bases between. The CDR3 DNA sequence: TGTGCCAGCAGTTTTTCAGGTTGGGAGGTTGGTTTCTTT. It is translated as CASSFSGWEVGFF.

This clonotype has ten or more counts. This chain uses TRBV2 with TRBJ1-2; no clear D. The CDR3 is 13 amino acids. Trimming left V 5 bases short and J 1 base short, with 8 bases between. Germline-derived CDR1 and CDR2 are SNHLY and FYNNEI. The CDR3 loop reads CASSPLGNYGYTF. CDR3 sequence (DNA): TGTGCCAGCAGTCCGCTGGGTAACTATGGCTACACCTTC. The variable domain in full, completed from reference TRBV2 and TRBJ1-2, reads EPEVTQTPSHQVTQMGQEVILRCVPISNHLYFYWYRQILGQKVEFLVSFYNNEISEKSEIFDDQFSVERPDGSNFTLKIRSTKLEDSAMYFCASSPLGNYGYTFGSGTRLTVV.

The rearrangement uses TRBV4-2 and TRBJ1-1; D ambiguous. The CDR3 loop spans 15 amino acids. V gave up 3 bases and J gave up 0 bases, with 11 bases separating them. CDR1 is LGHNA and CDR2 is YNFKEQ in the germline V gene. This CDR3 reads CASSQGTVMNTEAFF. The CDR3 DNA is TGTGCCAGCAGCCAGGGAACCGTCATGAACACTGAAGCTTTCTTT.

The chain recombines TRBV12-3 or TRBV12-4 with TRBJ1-1; TRBD1 agrees at 10 bases. The length of the CDR3 is 16 residues. Trimming at V came to 5 bases and at J to 0 bases, leaving 6 bases not matched to a gene. CDR3 sequence (DNA): TGTGCCAGCAGTCCGACAGGGGGCCGGATGAACACTGAAGCTTTCTTT. Translated: CASSPTGGRMNTEAFF.

The rearrangement links TRBV30 to TRBJ2-7; the D is unclear. Germline V gene sequence: CDR1 GTSNPN, CDR2 SVGIG (reference sequence). V gave up 0 bases and J gave up 6 bases, with 9 bases separating them. There are 12 residues in the CDR3. In nucleotides, the CDR3 is TGTGCCTGGAGTGTACATTCTCCCGAGCAGTACTTC. This sequence encodes CAWSVHSPEQYF.

This clonotype was observed a handful of times. The rearrangement joins TRBV6-5 to TRBJ2-5; D unclear. CDR3 length: 15 residues. V lost 2 bases and J 2 bases, leaving 12 bases between the germline ends. The germline gives CDR1 MNHEY, CDR2 SVGAGI. DNA for the CDR3: TGTGCCAGCAGTTACAATACTTTAATACAAGAGACCCAGTACTTC. This encodes CASSYNTLIQETQYF.

A few counts support this clonotype. CDR3 sequence reads: CASSIGTGVYTEAFF. CDR3 in DNA: TGTGCCAGTAGTATAGGGACAGGGGTGTACACTGAAGCTTTCTTT. V and J are TRBV19 and TRBJ1-1, with 9 bases fitting TRBD1. Germline trimming cut 1 base from V and 3 bases from J; bases unmatched to any gene: 3. The CDR3 is 15 residues long. From germline, CDR1 is LNHDA and CDR2 SQIVND (reference sequence). The full variable domain, with the rest looked up from reference TRBV19 and TRBJ1-1, is DGGITQSPKYLFRKEGQNVTLSCEQNLNHDAMYWYRQDPGQGLRLIYYSQIVNDFQKGDIAEGYSVSREKKESFPLTVTSAQKNPTAFYLCASSIGTGVYTEAFFGQGTRLTVV.

This chain links TRBV5-1 with TRBJ1-3, with 8 bases lining up with TRBD1. Germline V lookup: CDR1 SGHRS, CDR2 YFSETQ. V lost 4 bases to trimming and J lost 7 bases; unmatched junction nucleotides: 10. CDR3 length equals 15 residues. The DNA for the CDR3 is TGCGCCAGCAGCCAAGATCCGAACAGGGGGAACACCATATATTTT. Protein sequence: CASSQDPNRGNTIYF.

The gene calls are TRBV9 and TRBJ2-3; 10 bases line up with TRBD2. The V gene's germline CDR1 is SGDLS and CDR2 YYNGEE. This CDR3 has 15 amino acids. The trim removed 0 bases at V and 7 bases at J, leaving 5 bases unmatched. Here the CDR3 DNA reads TGTGCCAGCAGCGTAGGGACTAGCGGCAGCTATACGCAGTATTTT. The encoded protein is CASSVGTSGSYTQYF.

This clonotype was recorded at least ten times. V gene TRBV11-3 combines with J gene TRBJ2-1; 9 nucleotides agree with TRBD2. Germline trimming cut 1 base from V and 1 base from J; bases unmatched to any gene: 11. Germline values: CDR1 SGHNT, CDR2 YENEEA. CDR3 length: 19 residues. The CDR3 reads CASSLGVASGARSYNEQFF. CDR3 nucleotide sequence: TGTGCCAGCAGCTTAGGAGTGGCTAGCGGGGCACGATCCTACAATGAGCAGTTCTTC.

This clonotype turned up a few times. The chain is built from TRBV6-1 and TRBJ1-3; D gene uncertain. Trimming stripped 5 bases from V and 1 base from J, with 15 bases between. This CDR3 comprises 16 residues. Germline V gives CDR1 MNHNS, CDR2 SASEGT. CDR3 residues: CASSFSPRLSGNTIYF. In nucleotides, the CDR3 is TGTGCCAGCAGTTTTTCACCCCGTCTTTCTGGAAACACCATATATTTT.

This clonotype has more than one count but fewer than ten. The chain has TRBV4-3 and TRBJ2-4; possibly TRBD1 for D (6 bases). Trimming removed 1 base at V and 3 bases at J, with 13 bases between. Germline V gene data show CDR1 as LGHNA and CDR2 as YSLEER. The CDR3 is 16 residues long. The CDR3 reads CASSQGAQGNKNIQYF. The DNA for the CDR3 is TGCGCCAGCAGCCAAGGGGCACAGGGCAACAAAAACATTCAGTACTTC.

In this sample, this clonotype turned up many times. The chain recombines TRBV3-1 with TRBJ2-2; D not certain. Germline lookup yields CDR1 LGHDT and CDR2 YNNKEL (reference sequence). The ends were cut back, 4 bases at V and 5 bases at J, with 8 bases in the middle. The CDR3 loop spans 13 amino acids. The chain's CDR3 is CASSPRPTGELFF. DNA for the CDR3: TGTGCCAGCAGCCCCCGACCGACCGGGGAGCTGTTTTTT.

At least ten counts were recorded for this clonotype. The chain joins TRBV11-2 to TRBJ1-2; unclear D gene. Trimming removed 2 bases at V and 0 bases at J, with 19 bases between. Germline CDR1 and CDR2: SGHAT and FQNNGV. The CDR3 runs 18 residues. CDR3 protein: CASSLQGLLLGPNYGYTF. The CDR3 bases are TGTGCCAGCAGCTTACAAGGATTACTCCTAGGTCCTAACTATGGCTACACCTTC.